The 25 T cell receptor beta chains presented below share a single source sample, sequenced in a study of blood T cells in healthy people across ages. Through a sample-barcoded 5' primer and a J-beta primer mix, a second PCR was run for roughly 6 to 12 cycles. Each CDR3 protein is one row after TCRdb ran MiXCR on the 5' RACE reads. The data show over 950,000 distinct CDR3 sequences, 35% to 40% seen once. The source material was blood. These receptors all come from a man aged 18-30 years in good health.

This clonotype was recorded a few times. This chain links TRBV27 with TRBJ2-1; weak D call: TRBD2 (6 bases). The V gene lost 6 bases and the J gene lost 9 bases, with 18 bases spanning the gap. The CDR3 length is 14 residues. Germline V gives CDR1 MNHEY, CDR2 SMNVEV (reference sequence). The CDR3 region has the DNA TGTGCCAGCAGCCAACGACGGGACTCTCTTGAGCAGTTCTTC. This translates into CASSQRRDSLEQFF.

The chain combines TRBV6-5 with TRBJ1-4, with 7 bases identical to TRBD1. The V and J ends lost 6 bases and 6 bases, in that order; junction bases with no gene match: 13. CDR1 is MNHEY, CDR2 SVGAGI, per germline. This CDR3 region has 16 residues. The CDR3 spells CASSPGTAIRDEKLFF. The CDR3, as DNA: TGTGCCAGCAGCCCAGGGACAGCCATCAGGGATGAAAAACTGTTTTTT.

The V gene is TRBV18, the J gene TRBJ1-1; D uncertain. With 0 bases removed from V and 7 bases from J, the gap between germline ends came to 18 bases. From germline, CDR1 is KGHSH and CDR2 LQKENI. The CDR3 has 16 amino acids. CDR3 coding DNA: TGTGCCAGCTCACCACCGGTAGCCAGCGGGCGGAATGAAGCTTTCTTT. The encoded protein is CASSPPVASGRNEAFF.

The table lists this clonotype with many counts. The CDR3, as DNA: TGTGCCAGCAGTGATAGGGCGGGTACGCAGTATTTT. It yields the protein CASSDRAGTQYF. The gene calls are TRBV2 and TRBJ2-3, with TRBD2 as a possible D gene (5 bases). Trimming left V 3 bases short and J 8 bases short, with 9 bases between. Germline lookup yields CDR1 SNHLY and CDR2 FYNNEI. The length of the CDR3 is 12 residues. Supplemented by reference TRBV2 and TRBJ2-3, the full variable domain reads EPEVTQTPSHQVTQMGQEVILRCVPISNHLYFYWYRQILGQKVEFLVSFYNNEISEKSEIFDDQFSVERPDGSNFTLKIRSTKLEDSAMYFCASSDRAGTQYFGPGTRLTVL.

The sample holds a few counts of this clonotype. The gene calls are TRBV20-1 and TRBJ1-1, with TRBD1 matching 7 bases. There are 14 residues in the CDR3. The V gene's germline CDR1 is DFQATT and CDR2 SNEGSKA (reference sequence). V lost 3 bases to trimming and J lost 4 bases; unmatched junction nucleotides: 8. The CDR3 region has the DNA TGCAGTGCTAGGGTACAGGGGATCAGCACTGAAGCTTTCTTT. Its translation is CSARVQGISTEAFF.

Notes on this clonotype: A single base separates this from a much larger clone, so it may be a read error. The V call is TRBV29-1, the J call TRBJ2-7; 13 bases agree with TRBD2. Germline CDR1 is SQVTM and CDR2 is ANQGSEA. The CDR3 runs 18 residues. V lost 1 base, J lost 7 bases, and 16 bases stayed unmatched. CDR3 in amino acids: CSVEGTSGGTSSYNEQYF. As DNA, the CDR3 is TGCAGCGTTGAAGGGACTAGCGGGGGTACGAGCTCCTACAATGAGCAGTACTTC.

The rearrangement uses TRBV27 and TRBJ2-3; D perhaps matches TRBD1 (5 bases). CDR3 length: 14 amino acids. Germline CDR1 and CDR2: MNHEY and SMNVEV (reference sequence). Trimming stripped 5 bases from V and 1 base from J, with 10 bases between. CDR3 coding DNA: TGTGCCAGCAGTCACACCAGGGGCACAGATACGCAGTATTTT. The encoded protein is CASSHTRGTDTQYF.

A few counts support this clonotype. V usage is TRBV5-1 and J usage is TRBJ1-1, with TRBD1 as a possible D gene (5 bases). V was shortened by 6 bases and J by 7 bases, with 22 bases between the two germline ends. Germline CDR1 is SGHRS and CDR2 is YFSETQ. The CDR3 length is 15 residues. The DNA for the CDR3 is TGCGCCAGCACCCCGAGCGGGGGATCGGAAGGTGAAGCTTTCTTT. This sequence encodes CASTPSGGSEGEAFF.

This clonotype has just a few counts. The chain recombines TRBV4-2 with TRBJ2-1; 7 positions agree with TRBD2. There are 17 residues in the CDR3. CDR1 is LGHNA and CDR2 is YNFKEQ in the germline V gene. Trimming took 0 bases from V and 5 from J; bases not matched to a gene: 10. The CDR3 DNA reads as TGTGCCAGCAGCCAAGATCCGCGGGGGAGAGGGGACAATGAGCAGTTCTTC. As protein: CASSQDPRGRGDNEQFF.

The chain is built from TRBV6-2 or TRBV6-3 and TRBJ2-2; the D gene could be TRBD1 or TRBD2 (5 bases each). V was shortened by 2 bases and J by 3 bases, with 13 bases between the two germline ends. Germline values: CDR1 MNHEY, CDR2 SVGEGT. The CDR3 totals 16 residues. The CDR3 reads CASSYGDGDDTGELFF. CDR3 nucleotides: TGTGCCAGCAGTTACGGGGACGGGGATGACACCGGGGAGCTGTTTTTT.

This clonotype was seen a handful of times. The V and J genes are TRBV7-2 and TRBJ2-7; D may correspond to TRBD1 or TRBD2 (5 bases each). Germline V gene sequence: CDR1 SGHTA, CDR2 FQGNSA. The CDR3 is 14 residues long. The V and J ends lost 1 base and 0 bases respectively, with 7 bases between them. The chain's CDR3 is CASSLGDDSYEQYF. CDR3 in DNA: TGTGCCAGCAGCTTAGGGGACGACTCCTACGAGCAGTACTTC.

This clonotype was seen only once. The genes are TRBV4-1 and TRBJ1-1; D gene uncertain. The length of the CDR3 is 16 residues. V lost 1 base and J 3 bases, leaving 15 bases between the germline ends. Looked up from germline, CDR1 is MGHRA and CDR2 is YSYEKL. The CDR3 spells CASSQGRAGRDTEAFF. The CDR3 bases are TGCGCCAGCAGCCAAGGTAGGGCTGGTAGGGACACTGAAGCTTTCTTT.

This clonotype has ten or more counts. CDR3 DNA: TGTGCCAGCAGTGGGGGGACCTATGGCTACACCTTC. Translating gives CASSGGTYGYTF. This sequence joins TRBV12-3 or TRBV12-4 and TRBJ1-2; D may be TRBD1 (5 bases). The length of the CDR3 is 12 residues. Trimming removed 5 bases at V and 4 bases at J, with 8 bases between.

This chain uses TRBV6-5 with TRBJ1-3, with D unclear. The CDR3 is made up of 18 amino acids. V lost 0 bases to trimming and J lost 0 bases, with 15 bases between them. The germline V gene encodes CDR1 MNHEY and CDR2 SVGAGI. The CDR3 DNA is TGTGCCAGCAGTTACTCCCGGTCGGACTCCGACTCTGGAAACACCATATATTTT. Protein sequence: CASSYSRSDSDSGNTIYF.

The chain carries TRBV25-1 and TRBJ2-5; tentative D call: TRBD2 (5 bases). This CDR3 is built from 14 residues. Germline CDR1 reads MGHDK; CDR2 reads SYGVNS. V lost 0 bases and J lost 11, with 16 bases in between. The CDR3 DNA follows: TGTGCCAGCAGTGAATATCGAGGGATGCATGAGCAGTACTTC. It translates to CASSEYRGMHEQYF.

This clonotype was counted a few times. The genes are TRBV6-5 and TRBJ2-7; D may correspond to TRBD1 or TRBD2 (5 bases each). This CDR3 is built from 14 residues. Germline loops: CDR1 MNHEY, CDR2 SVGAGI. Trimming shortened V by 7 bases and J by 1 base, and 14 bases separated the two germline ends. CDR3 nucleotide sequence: TGTGCCAGCACCCGAGGGGCGCAGTCCTACGAGCAGTACTTC. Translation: CASTRGAQSYEQYF.

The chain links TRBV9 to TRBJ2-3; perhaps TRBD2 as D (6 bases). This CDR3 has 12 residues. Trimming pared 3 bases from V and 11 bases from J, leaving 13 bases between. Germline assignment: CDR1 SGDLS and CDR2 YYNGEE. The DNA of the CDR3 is TGTGCCAGCAGCGGCTTGGGAGGTATGCAGTATTTT. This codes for CASSGLGGMQYF.

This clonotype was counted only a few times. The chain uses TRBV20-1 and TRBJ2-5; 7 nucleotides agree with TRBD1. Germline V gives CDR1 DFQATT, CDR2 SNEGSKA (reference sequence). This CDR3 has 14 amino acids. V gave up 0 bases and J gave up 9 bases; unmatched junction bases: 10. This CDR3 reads CSARDRGTVGPQYF. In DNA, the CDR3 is TGCAGTGCTAGAGATAGAGGGACAGTCGGGCCCCAGTACTTC.

The CDR3 reads CASSNSGTYSLHGYTF. DNA for the CDR3: TGTGCCAGCAGTAATTCCGGGACGTATTCCCTCCATGGCTACACCTTC. The rearrangement uses TRBV25-1 and TRBJ1-2, with D possibly matching TRBD1 (5 bases). This CDR3 is built from 16 residues. Germline loops: CDR1 MGHDK, CDR2 SYGVNS. Trimming stripped 5 bases from V and 6 bases from J, with 22 bases between.

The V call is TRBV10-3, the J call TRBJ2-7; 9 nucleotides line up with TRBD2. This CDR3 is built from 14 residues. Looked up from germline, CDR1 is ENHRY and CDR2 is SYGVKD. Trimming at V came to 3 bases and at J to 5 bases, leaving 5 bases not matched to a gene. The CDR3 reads CAISEGAGGHEQYF. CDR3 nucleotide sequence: TGTGCCATCAGTGAAGGTGCGGGGGGGCACGAGCAGTACTTC.

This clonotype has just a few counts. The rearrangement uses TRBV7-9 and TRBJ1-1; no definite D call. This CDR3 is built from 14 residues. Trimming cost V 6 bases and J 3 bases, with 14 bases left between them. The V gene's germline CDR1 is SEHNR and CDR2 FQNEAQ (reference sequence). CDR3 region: CASRPKTLHTEAFF. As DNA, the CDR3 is TGTGCCAGCAGACCCAAGACACTCCACACTGAAGCTTTCTTT.

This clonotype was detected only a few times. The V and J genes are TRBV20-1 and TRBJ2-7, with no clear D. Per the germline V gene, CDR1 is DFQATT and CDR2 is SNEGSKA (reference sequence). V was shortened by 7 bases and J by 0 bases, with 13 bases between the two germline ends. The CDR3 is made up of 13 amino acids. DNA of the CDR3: TGCAGTGTCCCAGGTCCCCTCTCCTACGAGCAGTACTTC. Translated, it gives CSVPGPLSYEQYF.

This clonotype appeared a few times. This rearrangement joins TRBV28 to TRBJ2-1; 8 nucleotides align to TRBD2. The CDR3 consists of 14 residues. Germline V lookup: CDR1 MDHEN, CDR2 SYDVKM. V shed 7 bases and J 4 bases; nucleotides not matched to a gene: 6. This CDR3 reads CASTIAGLYNEQFF. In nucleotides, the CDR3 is TGTGCCAGCACCATAGCGGGACTTTACAATGAGCAGTTCTTC.

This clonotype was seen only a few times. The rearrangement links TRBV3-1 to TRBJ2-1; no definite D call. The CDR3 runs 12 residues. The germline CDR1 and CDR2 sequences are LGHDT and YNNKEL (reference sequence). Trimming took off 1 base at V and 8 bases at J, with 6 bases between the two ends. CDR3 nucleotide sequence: TGTGCCAGCAGCCAAGTTGTACATGAGCAGTTCTTC. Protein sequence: CASSQVVHEQFF.

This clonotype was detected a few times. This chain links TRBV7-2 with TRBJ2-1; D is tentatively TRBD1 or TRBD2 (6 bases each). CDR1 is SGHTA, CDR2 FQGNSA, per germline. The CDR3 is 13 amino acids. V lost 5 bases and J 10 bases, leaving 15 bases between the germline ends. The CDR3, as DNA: TGTGCCAGCAGCCCCCTGGACGGGGGCGAGCAGTTCTTC. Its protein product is CASSPLDGGEQFF. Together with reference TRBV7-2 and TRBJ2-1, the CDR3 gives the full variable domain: GAGVSQSPSNKVTEKGKDVELRCDPISGHTALYWYRQSLGQGLEFLIYFQGNSAPDKSGLPSDRFSAERTGGSVSTLTIQRTQQEDSAVYLCASSPLDGGEQFFGPGTRLTVL.